Shown below are 23 T cell receptor beta chains from a single sample sequenced in a study of CD8 T cells in ankylosing spondylitis. From the 5' RACE reads, TCRdb called clonotypes with MiXCR, one entry per CDR3 protein. The repertoire holds 180,000 or so distinct CDR3 sequences, more than 9% seen once, with 25% to 30% in the top ten. The sequencing sample was made of blood, either unsorted or a sorted T cell fraction (not recorded which). These receptors were taken from a male donor with ankylosing spondylitis or in good health (not recorded which).

This clonotype was seen a handful of times. The V call is TRBV5-1, the J call TRBJ2-2; D is uncertain. The CDR3 extends over 15 amino acids. Per the germline V gene, CDR1 is SGHRS and CDR2 is YFSETQ. With 4 bases removed from V and 2 bases from J, the gap between germline ends came to 12 bases. The CDR3 region has the DNA TGCGCCAGCAGCGAAGGAACAGTCAACACCGGGGAGCTGTTTTTT. Protein: CASSEGTVNTGELFF.

This clonotype has at least ten counts. This chain uses TRBV6-1 with TRBJ2-1; 10 bases agree with TRBD2. CDR1 and CDR2 (germline): MNHNS, SASEGT. CDR3 size: 16 residues. V trimming: 6 bases; J trimming: 3 bases; junction bases outside the gene matches: 8. DNA for the CDR3: TGTGCCAGCAGACCCCCAACTAGCGGGATCTACAATGAGCAGTTCTTC. Its translation is CASRPPTSGIYNEQFF.

There are a few counts of this clonotype. V is TRBV5-5 and J is TRBJ2-4; D uncertain. This CDR3 region has 15 residues. Trimming took 6 bases from V and 1 from J, leaving 14 bases between them. Looked up from germline, CDR1 is SGHKS and CDR2 is YYEKEE (reference sequence). The chain's CDR3 is CASKNNWMAKNIQYF. The CDR3 nucleotides are TGTGCCAGCAAAAATAACTGGATGGCCAAAAACATTCAGTACTTC. Together with reference TRBV5-5 and TRBJ2-4, the CDR3 gives the full variable domain: DAGVTQSPTHLIKTRGQQVTLRCSPISGHKSVSWYQQVLGQGPQFIFQYYEKEERGRGNFPDRFSARQFPNYSSELNVNALLLGDSALYLCASKNNWMAKNIQYFGAGTRLSVL.

The chain employs TRBV27 and TRBJ1-5; 7 bases fit TRBD1. This CDR3 comprises 14 residues. From germline, CDR1 is MNHEY and CDR2 SMNVEV (reference sequence). The J segment lost 7 bases and the V segment lost 5 bases, leaving 8 bases of the junction unmatched. CDR3 nucleotides: TGTGCCAGCAGTCACAGGGGATTCGACCAGCCCCAGCATTTT. Its protein product is CASSHRGFDQPQHF.

V and J are TRBV6-5 and TRBJ2-1, with 10 positions matching TRBD2. The CDR3 has 15 amino acids. Germline CDR1 reads MNHEY; CDR2 reads SVGAGI. The J segment lost 9 bases and the V segment lost 0 bases, leaving 5 bases of the junction unmatched. The CDR3 loop reads CASSYSTSGKLEQFF. In nucleotides, the CDR3 is TGTGCCAGCAGTTACTCAACTAGCGGGAAGCTTGAGCAGTTCTTC.

The V call is TRBV9, the J call TRBJ1-2; unclear D gene. Trimming removed 0 bases from V and 5 bases from J, with 23 bases in between. CDR3 length: 18 residues. The germline V gene encodes CDR1 SGDLS and CDR2 YYNGEE. The CDR3 nucleotides read TGTGCCAGCAGCGTAGGATCGGGAGCGGCGGAGAGTTATTATGGCTACACCTTC. Translating it yields CASSVGSGAAESYYGYTF.

The sample holds a few counts of this clonotype. V usage is TRBV11-2 and J usage is TRBJ1-4; weak D call: TRBD1 (5 bases). The CDR3 spans 14 residues. Germline CDR1 reads SGHAT; CDR2 reads FQNNGV. V gave up 3 bases and J gave up 5 bases, with 10 bases separating them. The DNA of the CDR3 is TGTGCCAGCAGCTTGCAGGGAACCAATGAAAAACTGTTTTTT. Translation gives CASSLQGTNEKLFF.

This clonotype was counted at least ten times. The rearrangement joins TRBV25-1 to TRBJ1-6; D may be TRBD1 (5 bases). Trimming left V 6 bases short and J 11 bases short, with 17 bases between. Germline V gives CDR1 MGHDK, CDR2 SYGVNS. The CDR3 spans 14 residues. CDR3 region: CASSDNRSGAPLHF. The DNA of the CDR3 is TGTGCCAGCAGCGATAACAGGTCCGGTGCACCCCTCCACTTT. The whole variable domain, filled in from reference TRBV25-1 and TRBJ1-6, reads EADIYQTPRYLVIGTGKKITLECSQTMGHDKMYWYQQDPGMELHLIHYSYGVNSTEKGDLSSESTVSRIRTEHFPLTLESARPSHTSQYLCASSDNRSGAPLHFGNGTRLTVT.

Ten or more counts support this clonotype. This chain connects TRBV5-1 to TRBJ1-4; no firm D call. This CDR3 comprises 14 residues. Germline lookup yields CDR1 SGHRS and CDR2 YFSETQ. Trimming removed 6 bases from V and 0 bases from J, with 9 bases in between. The CDR3 nucleotides are TGCGCCAGCACCTTAGATACAACTAATGAAAAACTGTTTTTT. Translated: CASTLDTTNEKLFF. Combining the CDR3 with reference TRBV5-1 and TRBJ1-4 gives the whole variable domain KAGVTQTPRYLIKTRGQQVTLSCSPISGHRSVSWYQQTPGQGLQFLFEYFSETQRNKGNFPGRFSGRQFSNSRSEMNVSTLELGDSALYLCASTLDTTNEKLFFGSGTQLSVL.

This clonotype was seen repeatedly, ten times or more. V and J are TRBV20-1 and TRBJ1-1; no clear D. Trimming left V 3 bases short and J 5 bases short, with 7 bases between. Per germline, CDR1 DFQATT and CDR2 SNEGSKA (reference sequence). The length of the CDR3 is 11 residues. The CDR3 reads CSARKVTEAFF. The CDR3 DNA follows: TGCAGTGCTAGGAAGGTAACTGAAGCTTTCTTT.

The chain joins TRBV12-3 or TRBV12-4 to TRBJ1-1; 8 nucleotides agree with TRBD1. With V trimmed by 5 bases and J by 1 base, 15 bases remained unmatched. The CDR3 is 18 amino acids. CDR3 region: CASSPRQGRMVGNTEAFF. CDR3 DNA: TGTGCCAGCAGTCCTCGACAGGGGAGGATGGTTGGGAACACTGAAGCTTTCTTT.

Ten or more counts support this clonotype. The chain joins TRBV6-1 to TRBJ1-5; TRBD1 matches 8 bases. Germline loops: CDR1 MNHNS, CDR2 SASEGT. The trim removed 6 bases at V and 2 bases at J, leaving 9 bases unmatched. This CDR3 is built from 16 residues. The CDR3 loop is CASRTRQGRGNQPQHF. The CDR3 nucleotides read TGTGCCAGCAGAACTAGACAGGGGAGGGGCAATCAGCCCCAGCATTTT.

The rearrangement uses TRBV11-2 and TRBJ2-1; tentative D call: TRBD2 (5 bases). Trimming shortened V by 5 bases and J by 7 bases, and 12 bases separated the two germline ends. The germline gives CDR1 SGHAT, CDR2 FQNNGV. CDR3 size: 13 residues. DNA for the CDR3: TGTGCCAGCAGCCCGGACTCTTGGAATGAGCAGTTCTTC. Its translation is CASSPDSWNEQFF.

Many counts were recorded for this clonotype. The chain has TRBV29-1 and TRBJ2-2; D unclear. CDR3 length equals 16 residues. The V end was cut by 4 bases, the J end by 0 bases, with 15 bases between. CDR1 and CDR2 (germline): SQVTM, ANQGSEA. CDR3 residues: CSVGSFGSPNTGELFF. For the CDR3, the DNA is TGCAGCGTTGGGTCTTTTGGCAGCCCGAACACCGGGGAGCTGTTTTTT.

This clonotype has ten or more counts. The chain combines TRBV10-3 with TRBJ1-1, with TRBD1 as a possible D gene (5 bases). Germline CDR1 and CDR2: ENHRY and SYGVKD. V was shortened by 3 bases and J by 4 bases, with 21 bases between the two germline ends. The CDR3 runs 17 residues. The DNA of the CDR3 is TGTGCCATCAGTGATAAGGAGATTGGGGGTGGGGGCACTGAAGCTTTCTTT. Protein: CAISDKEIGGGGTEAFF.

This clonotype appeared many times. The chain carries TRBV27 and TRBJ1-1; 8 nucleotides agree with TRBD1. V trimming: 5 bases; J trimming: 1 base; junction bases outside the gene matches: 6. The germline gives CDR1 MNHEY, CDR2 SMNVEV (reference sequence). The CDR3 runs to 15 residues. CDR3: CASSRQGTPNTEAFF. The CDR3 nucleotides are TGTGCCAGCAGTCGACAGGGGACCCCGAACACTGAAGCTTTCTTT.

This clonotype appeared a few times. The chain carries TRBV18 and TRBJ2-7; TRBD1 aligns across 10 bases. J was trimmed by 5 bases and V by 4 bases; bases with no gene match: 5. The length of the CDR3 is 14 residues. CDR1 and CDR2 (germline): KGHSH, LQKENI. The CDR3: CASSRQGAEDEQYF. The DNA of the CDR3 is TGTGCCAGCTCACGACAGGGGGCGGAGGACGAGCAGTACTTC.

This clonotype was found many times. The chain has TRBV29-1 and TRBJ1-4, with D unclear. The germline CDR1 and CDR2 sequences are SQVTM and ANQGSEA. Trimming removed 2 bases at V and 3 bases at J, with 10 bases between. The CDR3 covers 14 residues. This chain's CDR3 is CSVEFADANEKLFF. In DNA, the CDR3 is TGCAGCGTTGAATTTGCCGACGCTAATGAAAAACTGTTTTTT.

The chain links TRBV19 to TRBJ1-4, with 8 bases lining up with TRBD1. The germline V gene encodes CDR1 LNHDA and CDR2 SQIVND (reference sequence). Unmatched junction bases numbered 14, after V lost 5 bases and J lost 0 bases. This CDR3 contains 19 residues. For the CDR3, the DNA is TGTGCCAGTAGTTCGGACAGGGAAGGCCCAACGACAACTAATGAAAAACTGTTTTTT. Translated: CASSSDREGPTTTNEKLFF.

This clonotype is a singleton in its sample. This sequence joins TRBV11-2 and TRBJ2-7; 10 bases align to TRBD2. Germline assignment: CDR1 SGHAT and CDR2 FQNNGV. The CDR3 is made up of 16 amino acids. The V gene end was trimmed by 4 bases and the J gene end by 6 bases; junction bases not matched to a gene: 12. CDR3 bases: TGTGCCAGCAGCTCCGCGGCTAGCGGGAGATTAGGCGAGCAGTACTTC. It encodes CASSSAASGRLGEQYF.

The table lists this clonotype with many counts. V is TRBV6-2 or TRBV6-3 and J is TRBJ2-1; unclear D gene. The germline V and J ends were trimmed by 0 bases and 8 bases, with 8 bases remaining between them. Germline V gene lookup returns CDR1 MNHEY and CDR2 SVGEGT. There are 13 residues in the CDR3. This CDR3 reads CASSYSRSDEQFF. In DNA form, the CDR3 reads TGTGCCAGCAGTTACTCGAGATCGGATGAGCAGTTCTTC.

The chain has TRBV4-3 and TRBJ2-6; no firm D call. V gave up 0 bases and J gave up 0 bases, with 9 bases separating them. The germline V gene encodes CDR1 LGHNA and CDR2 YSLEER. CDR3 length: 17 residues. The CDR3 nucleotides are TGCGCCAGCAGCCAAGATATTGGCGGCTCTGGGGCCAACGTCCTGACTTTC. Translating gives CASSQDIGGSGANVLTF.

V usage is TRBV14 and J usage is TRBJ2-3, with 9 bases fitting TRBD2. This CDR3 spans 17 amino acids. With 0 bases clipped from V and 6 bases from J, the junction kept 10 bases outside the gene matches. CDR1 and CDR2 from the germline V gene are SGHDN and FVKESK. CDR3 in amino acids: CASSQDPRSRGGDTQYF. The CDR3 nucleotides read TGTGCCAGCAGCCAAGATCCAAGGTCGCGGGGGGGGGATACGCAGTATTTT.